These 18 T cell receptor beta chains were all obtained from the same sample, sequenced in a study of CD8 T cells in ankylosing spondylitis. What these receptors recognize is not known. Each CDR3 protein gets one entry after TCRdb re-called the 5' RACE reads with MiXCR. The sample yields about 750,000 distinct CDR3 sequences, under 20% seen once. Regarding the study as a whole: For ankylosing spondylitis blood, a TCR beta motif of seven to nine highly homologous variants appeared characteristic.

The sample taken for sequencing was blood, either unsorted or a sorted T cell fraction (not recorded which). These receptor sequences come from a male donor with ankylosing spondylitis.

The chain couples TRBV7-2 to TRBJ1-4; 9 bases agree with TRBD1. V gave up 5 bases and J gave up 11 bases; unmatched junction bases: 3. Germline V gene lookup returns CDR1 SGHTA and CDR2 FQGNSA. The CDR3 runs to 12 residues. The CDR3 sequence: CASSEQGAKLFF. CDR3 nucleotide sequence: TGTGCCAGCAGCGAACAGGGGGCGAAACTGTTTTTT.

CDR3 sequence reads: CASSHSAYNEQFF. CDR3 nucleotide sequence: TGCGCCAGCAGCCACAGCGCCTACAATGAGCAGTTCTTC. The genes are TRBV4-1 and TRBJ2-1; D remains unclear. The CDR3 runs to 13 residues. The V end lost 3 bases, the J end lost 2 bases, and 5 bases lay between the germline ends. The germline V gene has CDR1 MGHRA and CDR2 YSYEKL.

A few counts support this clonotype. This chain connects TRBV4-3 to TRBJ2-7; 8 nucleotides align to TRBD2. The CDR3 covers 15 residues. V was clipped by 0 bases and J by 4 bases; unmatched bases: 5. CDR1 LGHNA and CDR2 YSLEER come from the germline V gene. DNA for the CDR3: TGCGCCAGCAGCCAAGATCAGGCTAGCGGGTACGAGCAGTACTTC. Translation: CASSQDQASGYEQYF.

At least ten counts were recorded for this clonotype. As DNA, the CDR3 is TGTGCCAGCAGTAACACAGATACGCAGTATTTT. This gives the protein CASSNTDTQYF. The gene calls are TRBV12-3 or TRBV12-4 and TRBJ2-3; no clear D gene. The CDR3 has 11 amino acids. V was pared by 5 bases and J by 2 bases, with 2 bases between.

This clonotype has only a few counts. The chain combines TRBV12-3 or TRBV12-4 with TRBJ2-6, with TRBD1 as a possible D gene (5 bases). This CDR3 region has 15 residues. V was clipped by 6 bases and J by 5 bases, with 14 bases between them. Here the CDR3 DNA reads TGTGCCAGCAGCCCAGGGTTGACTCGGGCCAACGTCCTGACTTTC. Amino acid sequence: CASSPGLTRANVLTF.

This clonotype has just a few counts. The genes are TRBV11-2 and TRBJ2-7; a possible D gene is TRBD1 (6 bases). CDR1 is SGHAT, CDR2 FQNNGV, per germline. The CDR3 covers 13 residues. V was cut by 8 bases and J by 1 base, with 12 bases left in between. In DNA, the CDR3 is TGTGCCAGCCTTGGGGACACTTCCTACGAGCAGTACTTC. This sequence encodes CASLGDTSYEQYF.

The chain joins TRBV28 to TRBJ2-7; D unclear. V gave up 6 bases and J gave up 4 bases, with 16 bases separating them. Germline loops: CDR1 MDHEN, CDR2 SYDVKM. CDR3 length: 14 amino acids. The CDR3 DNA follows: TGTGCCAGCAGCCTTCTTAGCCGCAGATACGAGCAGTACTTC. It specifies CASSLLSRRYEQYF.

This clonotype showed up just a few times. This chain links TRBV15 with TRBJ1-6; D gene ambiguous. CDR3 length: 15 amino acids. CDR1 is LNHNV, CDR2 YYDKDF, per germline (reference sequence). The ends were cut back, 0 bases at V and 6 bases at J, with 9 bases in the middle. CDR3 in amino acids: CATSRDSVPNSPLHF. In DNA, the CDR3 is TGTGCCACCAGCAGAGATTCCGTACCTAATTCACCCCTCCACTTT.

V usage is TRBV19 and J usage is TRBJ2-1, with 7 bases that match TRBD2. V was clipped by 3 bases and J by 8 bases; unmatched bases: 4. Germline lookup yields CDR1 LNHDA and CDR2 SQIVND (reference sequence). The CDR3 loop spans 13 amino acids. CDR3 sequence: CASSIGGFDEQFF. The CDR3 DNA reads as TGTGCCAGTAGTATCGGGGGGTTCGATGAGCAGTTCTTC.

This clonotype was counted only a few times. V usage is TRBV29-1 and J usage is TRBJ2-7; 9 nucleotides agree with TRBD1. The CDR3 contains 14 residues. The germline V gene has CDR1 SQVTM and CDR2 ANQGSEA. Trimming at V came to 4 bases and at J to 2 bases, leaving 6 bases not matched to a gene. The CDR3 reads CSVVWTGATYEQYF. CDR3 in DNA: TGCAGCGTTGTGTGGACAGGGGCTACCTACGAGCAGTACTTC.

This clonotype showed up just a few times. The DNA for the CDR3 is TGTGCCAGCAGTGATACGAGGAGAGGGCAGCCCCAGCATTTT. This translates into CASSDTRRGQPQHF. The chain recombines TRBV6-1 with TRBJ1-5, with D hard to call. The germline V and J ends were trimmed by 3 bases and 7 bases, with 13 bases remaining between them. Germline V lookup: CDR1 MNHNS, CDR2 SASEGT. The CDR3 is 14 residues long.

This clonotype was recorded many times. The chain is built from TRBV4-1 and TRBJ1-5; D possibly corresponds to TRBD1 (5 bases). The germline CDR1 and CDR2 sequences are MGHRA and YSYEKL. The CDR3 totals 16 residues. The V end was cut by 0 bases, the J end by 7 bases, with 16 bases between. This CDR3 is CASSQDWGDPRQPQHF. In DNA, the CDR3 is TGCGCCAGCAGCCAAGATTGGGGGGATCCTAGGCAGCCCCAGCATTTT.

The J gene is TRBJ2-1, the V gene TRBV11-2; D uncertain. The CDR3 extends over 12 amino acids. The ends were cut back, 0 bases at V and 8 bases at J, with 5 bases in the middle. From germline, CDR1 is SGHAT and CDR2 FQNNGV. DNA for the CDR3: TGTGCCAGCAGCTTAGATGCGGATGAGCAGTTCTTC. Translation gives CASSLDADEQFF.

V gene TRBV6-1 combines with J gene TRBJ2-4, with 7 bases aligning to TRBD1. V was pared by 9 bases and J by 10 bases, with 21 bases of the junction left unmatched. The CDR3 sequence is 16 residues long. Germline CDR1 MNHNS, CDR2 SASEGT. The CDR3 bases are TGTGCCAGTCGAAGGGGGCCAACAGGGGCGTTGGGAATTCAGTACTTC. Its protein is CASRRGPTGALGIQYF.

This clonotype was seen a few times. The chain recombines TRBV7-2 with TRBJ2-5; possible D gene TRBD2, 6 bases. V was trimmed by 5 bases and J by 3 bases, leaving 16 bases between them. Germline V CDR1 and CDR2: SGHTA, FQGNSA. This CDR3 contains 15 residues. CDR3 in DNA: TGTGCCAGCAGCGCCGACCGGGACTCCAAAGAGACCCAGTACTTC. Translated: CASSADRDSKETQYF. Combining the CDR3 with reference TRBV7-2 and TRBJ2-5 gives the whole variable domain GAGVSQSPSNKVTEKGKDVELRCDPISGHTALYWYRQSLGQGLEFLIYFQGNSAPDKSGLPSDRFSAERTGGSVSTLTIQRTQQEDSAVYLCASSADRDSKETQYFGPGTRLLVL.

CDR3 in amino acids: CATSDTSGDSYNEQFF. The CDR3, as DNA: TGTGCCACCAGTGATACTAGCGGAGACTCCTACAATGAGCAGTTCTTC. V gene TRBV24-1 combines with J gene TRBJ2-1; TRBD2 matches at 8 bases. The V and J ends lost 3 bases and 0 bases, in that order; junction bases with no gene match: 3. This CDR3 has 16 amino acids. Germline V gives CDR1 KGHDR, CDR2 SFDVKD.

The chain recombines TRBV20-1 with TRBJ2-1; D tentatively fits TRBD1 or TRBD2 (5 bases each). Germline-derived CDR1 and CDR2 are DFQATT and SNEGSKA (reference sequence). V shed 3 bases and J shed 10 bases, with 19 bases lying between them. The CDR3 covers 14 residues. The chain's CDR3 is CSASGTGRLGEQFF. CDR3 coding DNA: TGCAGTGCTAGCGGGACCGGTCGGTTGGGAGAGCAGTTCTTC.

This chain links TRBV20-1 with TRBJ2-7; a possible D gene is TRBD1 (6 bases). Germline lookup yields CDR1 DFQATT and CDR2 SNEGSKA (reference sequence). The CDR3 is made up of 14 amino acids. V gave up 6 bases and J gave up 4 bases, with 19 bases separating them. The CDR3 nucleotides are TGCAGTGCCCCCAGCCATTCGCAGGGGTACGAGCAGTACTTC. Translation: CSAPSHSQGYEQYF.